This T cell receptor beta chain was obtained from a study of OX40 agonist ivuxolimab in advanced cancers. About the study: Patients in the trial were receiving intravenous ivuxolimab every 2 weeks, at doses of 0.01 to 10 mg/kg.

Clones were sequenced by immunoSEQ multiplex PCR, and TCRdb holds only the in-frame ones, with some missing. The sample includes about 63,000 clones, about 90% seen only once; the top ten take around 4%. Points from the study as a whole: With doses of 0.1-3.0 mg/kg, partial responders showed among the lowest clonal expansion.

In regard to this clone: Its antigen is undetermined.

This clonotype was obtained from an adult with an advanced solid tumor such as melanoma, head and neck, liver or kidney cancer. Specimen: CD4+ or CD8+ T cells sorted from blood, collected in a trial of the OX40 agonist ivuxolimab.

CDR3 sequence: CASEGRDSMNTEAFF. The CDR3, as DNA: TGCGCCAGCGAAGGGAGGGACAGCATGAACACTGAAGCTTTCTTT. The rearrangement uses TRBV23-1 and TRBJ1-1, with TRBD1 matching over 7 bases. TRBV23-1 is treated as an ORF (open reading frame) with a function not yet certain. V was pared by 8 bases and J by 0 bases, with 9 bases of the junction left unmatched. The CDR3 runs to 15 residues.